This TCR beta chain is from a study of blood T cell repertoires in COVID-19. Background on the study: COVID-19 samples, acute and convalescent, were from the United States, Italy and Spain. The cDNA or gDNA used as material had been derived from T cells, B-cell-depleted T cells, or PBMCs.

Germline lookup yields CDR1 LNHDA and CDR2 SQIVND (reference sequence). The junction had 19 bases not matched to a gene; V was cut back by 5 bases and J by 2 bases. This CDR3 has 21 amino acids. Original data processing: Amplified reference gene primers provided the basis for estimating nucleated cell counts. Sequenced by immunoSEQ multiplex PCR; TCRdb stores in-frame clones only, minus some. V, J and clone size were drawn from that table, and D and trimming were deduced from the DNA. The table has a few hundred thousand clones, approximately 82% seen once. This sequence was found in a woman aged 40 to 50 who had recovered from COVID-19. This rearrangement joins TRBV19 to TRBJ2-3; 13 bases align to TRBD2. Sample: peripheral blood. The CDR3 nucleotides are TGTGCCAGTAGTGGTTATGAGACTAGCGGGGGGTTCTTCTACCTCACAGATACGCAGTATTTT. Translation: CASSGYETSGGFFYLTDTQYF.